These T cell receptor beta chains were read from a single sample in a study of blood T cell repertoires in COVID-19. Profiling relied on immunoSEQ multiplex PCR, and the TCRdb table lists in-frame clones only, not all of them. This repertoire shows 150,000 to 200,000 clones, approximately 86% found once; its top ten account for around 0.5%. The sample was peripheral blood. These receptors came from a man aged 60-69 years with COVID-19, enrolled during active disease. CDR3s include the opening cysteine and the closing phenylalanine or tryptophan. The order of the fields is D gene, V gene, J gene, clone size, CDR3 DNA, CDR3 protein. D genes are given only for firm matches. Clone size is shown for a subset of rows, as once, few, many or a class of expanded clone.

>-|TRBV25-1|TRBJ2-4|-
TGTGCCAGCAGTGATCCCGGGTTGCACATTCAGTACTTC
CASSDPGLHIQYF
>-|TRBV11-2|TRBJ2-7|-
TGTGCCAGCAGCTTAGAGGCGGGTTACGAGCAGTACTTC
CASSLEAGYEQYF
>TRBD1|TRBV29-1|TRBJ1-1|-
TGCAGCGGGACAGGGGGCCGGAAAGCTTTCTTT
CSGTGGRKAFF
>TRBD2|TRBV5-1|TRBJ2-1|few
TGCGCCAGCAGCTTACCGGGACTAGCGGCTTTCAATGAGCAGTTCTTC
CASSLPGLAAFNEQFF
>-|TRBV6-1|TRBJ1-3|-
TGTGCCAGCAGTGAAGGCGCAGGTAACGGAAACACCATATATTTT
CASSEGAGNGNTIYF
>TRBD2|TRBV9|TRBJ2-7|-
TGTGCCAGCAGCCCTGGGACTAGCGGCTCCTACGAGCAGTACTTC
CASSPGTSGSYEQYF
>TRBD1|TRBV28|TRBJ1-2|once
TGTGCCAGCAGTTTTTATGGACAGGGGTATGGCTACACCTTC
CASSFYGQGYGYTF
>-|TRBV18|TRBJ1-2|-
TGTGCCAGCTCACCCCAAGTCGGGAGCTATGGCTACACCTTC
CASSPQVGSYGYTF
>-|TRBV28|TRBJ1-5|-
TGTGCCAGCAGGTTCCAACGGAGCAATCAGCCCCAGCATTTT
CASRFQRSNQPQHF
>-|TRBV7-2|TRBJ2-5|-
TGTGCCAGCAGCTTAGCCGTGGACATCGGGGAGACCCAGTACTTC
CASSLAVDIGETQYF
>-|TRBV28|TRBJ1-2|-
TGTGCCAGCAGTTTGGCGGCCTATGGCTACACCTTC
CASSLAAYGYTF
>-|TRBV6-2/TRBV6-3|TRBJ1-5|-
TGTGCCAGCAGTTACGGAGGGAACGGCAATCAGCCCCAGCATTTT
CASSYGGNGNQPQHF
>TRBD1|TRBV19|TRBJ1-6|-
TGTGCCAGTAGTTCCGGGGACAGGGGGAATTCACCCCTCCACTTT
CASSSGDRGNSPLHF
>-|TRBV19|TRBJ1-6|-
TGTGCCACCAAACAGGGTTGGGATAATTCACCCCTCCACTTT
CATKQGWDNSPLHF
>-|TRBV27|TRBJ1-2|once
TGTGCCAGCAGTTCGGAGGACAGTAGTGGCTACACCTTC
CASSSEDSSGYTF
>-|TRBV5-1|TRBJ2-3|-
TGCGCCAGCAGCGTACAGGGCACTAGCACAGATACGCAGTATTTT
CASSVQGTSTDTQYF
>TRBD2|TRBV18|TRBJ2-1|-
TGTGCCAGCTCACTGCCGGGACTAGCGGGAGTGGATGAGCAGTTCTTC
CASSLPGLAGVDEQFF
>-|TRBV13|TRBJ2-2|-
TGTGCCAGCAGCTCCGCTCTGCGAAACACCGGGGAGCTGTTTTTT
CASSSALRNTGELFF
>TRBD1|TRBV5-5|TRBJ2-7|-
TGTGCCAGCAGCTTTGGGGCGGACAGGCGTTCCTACGAGCAGTACTTC
CASSFGADRRSYEQYF
>TRBD1|TRBV3-1/TRBV3-2|TRBJ1-2|-
TGTGCCAGCAGCAACCAACAGGGGAGCTTTGGCTACACCTTC
CASSNQQGSFGYTF
>TRBD1|TRBV6-5|TRBJ1-5|-
TGTGCCAGCCAGGGGACAGGGAAGTCCGGTCAGCCCCAGCATTTT
CASQGTGKSGQPQHF
>TRBD1|TRBV5-8|TRBJ1-5|-
TGTGCCAGCAGCTTGGTGGGACAGGGGGCGAGCAATCAGCCCCAGCATTTT
CASSLVGQGASNQPQHF
>TRBD2|TRBV24-1|TRBJ2-4|-
TGTGCCACCAGTGCCCCGACTAGCGGGAGGGGAGAAAACATTCAGTACTTC
CATSAPTSGRGENIQYF
>TRBD1|TRBV5-4|TRBJ2-3|-
TGTGCCAGCAGCGTCCCGGGACAGGGCACAGATACGCAGTATTTT
CASSVPGQGTDTQYF
>-|TRBV21-1|TRBJ2-3|-
TGTGCCAGCAGCAAAACCCCCGGGGACAGGAGCCGGGGCACAGATACGCAGTATTTT
CASSKTPGDRSRGTDTQYF
>-|TRBV7-2|TRBJ1-1|-
TGTGCCAGCAGCTTTACCCAGGGGATCGGCTCTGAAGCTTTCTTT
CASSFTQGIGSEAFF
>-|TRBV27|TRBJ1-2|-
TGTGCCAGCAGTTCCCTACCGCAGGGTAACTATGGCTACACCTTC
CASSSLPQGNYGYTF
>TRBD1|TRBV7-3|TRBJ2-3|few
TGTGCCAGCAGTTCCGGGACAGGGTGGACAGATACGCAGTATTTT
CASSSGTGWTDTQYF
>-|TRBV6-2/TRBV6-3|TRBJ1-2|-
TGTGCCAGCAGCGAACACAGGGCCTACACCTTC
CASSEHRAYTF
>TRBD1|TRBV5-4|TRBJ1-1|-
TGTGCCAGCAGCTTGCTATTGACAGGGGGCACTGAAGCTTTCTTT
CASSLLLTGGTEAFF
>-|TRBV9|TRBJ1-6|-
TGTGCCAGCAGCGTCGAGGGTTCGCGGGGAGATTCACCCCTCCACTTT
CASSVEGSRGDSPLHF
>TRBD1|TRBV3-1/TRBV3-2|TRBJ2-1|-
TGTGCCAGCAGCTCACAGGGGGTAAACTACAATGAGCAGTTCTTC
CASSSQGVNYNEQFF
>-|TRBV12-1|TRBJ1-4|-
TGTGCCAGGGTCTACAGCCACTCGTCAACTAATGAAAAACTGTTTTTT
CARVYSHSSTNEKLFF
>TRBD1|TRBV5-1|TRBJ2-1|-
TGCGCCAGCAGAAAAGGACAGGGCAATGAGCAGTTCTTC
CASRKGQGNEQFF
>-|TRBV2|TRBJ2-1|few
TGTGCCAGCAGACCCCCCGGGGTTGGGCAATACAATGAGCAGTTCTTC
CASRPPGVGQYNEQFF
>-|TRBV4-2|TRBJ2-3|once
TGTGCCAGCAGCCAAGAGCGGGCAGATACGCAGTATTTT
CASSQERADTQYF
>TRBD1|TRBV6-5|TRBJ1-6|-
TGTGCCAGCAGAGTAAACAGGGGCTATAATTCACCCCTCCACTTT
CASRVNRGYNSPLHF
>TRBD1|TRBV12-3/TRBV12-4|TRBJ1-5|-
TGTGCCAGCAGCGGACAGGACAATCAGCCCCAGCATTTT
CASSGQDNQPQHF
>TRBD1|TRBV24-1|TRBJ2-1|-
TGTGCCACCAGTGATTCCTACAGGGGTAGCTCCTACAATGAGCAGTTCTTC
CATSDSYRGSSYNEQFF
>-|TRBV7-8|TRBJ1-2|-
TGTGCCAGCAGCTTAGACGGTGCAACCTATGGCTACACCTTC
CASSLDGATYGYTF
>TRBD1|TRBV7-9|TRBJ2-4|-
TGTGCCAGCAGCTTAGGGCAGGGGGATGAGTACTTC
CASSLGQGDEYF
>TRBD2|TRBV9|TRBJ2-1|-
TGTGCCAGCAGCGAAGGGCGCACTAGCGGGGGGGCCCCCACTAACAATGAGCAGTTCTTC
CASSEGRTSGGAPTNNEQFF
>TRBD1|TRBV6-1|TRBJ1-1|-
TGTGCCAGCAGTGAAAGCCGACAGGGGCTCACTGAAGCTTTCTTT
CASSESRQGLTEAFF
>-|TRBV9|TRBJ2-3|few
TGTGCCAGCAGCTTTAGACAGGAGAGGGATACGCAGTATTTT
CASSFRQERDTQYF